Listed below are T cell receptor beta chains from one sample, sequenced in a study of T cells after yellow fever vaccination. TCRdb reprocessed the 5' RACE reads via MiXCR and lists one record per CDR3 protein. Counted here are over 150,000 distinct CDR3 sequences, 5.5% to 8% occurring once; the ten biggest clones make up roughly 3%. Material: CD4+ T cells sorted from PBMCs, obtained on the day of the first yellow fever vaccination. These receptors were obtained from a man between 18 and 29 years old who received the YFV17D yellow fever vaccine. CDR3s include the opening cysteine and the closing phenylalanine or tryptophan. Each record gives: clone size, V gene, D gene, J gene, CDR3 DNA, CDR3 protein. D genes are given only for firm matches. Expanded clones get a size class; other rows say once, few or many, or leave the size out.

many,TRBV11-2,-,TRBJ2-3,TGTGCCAGCAGCTTAGAACCCAGCACAGATACGCAGTATTTT,CASSLEPSTDTQYF
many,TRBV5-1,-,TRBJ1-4,TGCGCCAGCAGCGCCACAGGGAAGGGCGAAAAACTGTTTTTT,CASSATGKGEKLFF
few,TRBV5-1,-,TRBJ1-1,TGCGCCAGCAGCTTGGGAGCGGACAGTTCAGCTTTCTTT,CASSLGADSSAFF
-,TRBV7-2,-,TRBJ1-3,TGTGCCAGCAGCTTACTCCGGGCGAGTGGAAACACCATATATTTT,CASSLLRASGNTIYF
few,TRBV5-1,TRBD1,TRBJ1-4,TGCGCCAGCAGCTCGACGGGACAGCTGTTTTTT,CASSSTGQLFF
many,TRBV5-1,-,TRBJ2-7,TGCGCCAGCAGCTTGGGGGGGACGTCTTCCTACGAGCAGTACTTC,CASSLGGTSSYEQYF
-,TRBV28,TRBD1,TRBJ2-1,TGTGCCAGCAGCGAGTCGGACAGGGTGAGCAATGAGCAGTTCTTC,CASSESDRVSNEQFF
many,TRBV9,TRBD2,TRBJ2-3,TGTGCCAGCAGTAGCGGGGGGCCAGATACGCAGTATTTT,CASSSGGPDTQYF
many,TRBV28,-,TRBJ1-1,TGTGCCAGCGGGAAATATAAAGGAACTGAAGCTTTCTTT,CASGKYKGTEAFF
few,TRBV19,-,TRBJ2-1,TGTGCCAGTAGTAATCCTCTAGGGGCTCCGTTCTTC,CASSNPLGAPFF
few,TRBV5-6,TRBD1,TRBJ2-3,TGTGCCAGCAGTTTAGACAGGGGGGCAGATACGCAGTATTTT,CASSLDRGADTQYF
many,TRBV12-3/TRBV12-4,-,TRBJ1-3,TGTGCCAGCAAAGGTCGACCGAACTCTGGAAACACCATATATTTT,CASKGRPNSGNTIYF
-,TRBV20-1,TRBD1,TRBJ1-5,TGCAGTGCTGCACAGGGGGCCAATCAGCCCCAGCATTTT,CSAAQGANQPQHF
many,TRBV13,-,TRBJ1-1,TGTGCCAGCAGCTTACCGGGAATCACTGAAGCTTTCTTT,CASSLPGITEAFF
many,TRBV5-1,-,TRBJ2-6,TGCGCCAGCAGCTTGTCGAGCTCTGGGGCCAACGTCCTGACTTTC,CASSLSSSGANVLTF
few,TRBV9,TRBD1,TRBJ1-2,TGTGCCAGCAGCGTAGTTGACAGGGACTATGGCTACACCTTC,CASSVVDRDYGYTF
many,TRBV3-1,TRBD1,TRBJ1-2,TGTGCCAGCAGCCCCCTAACCGGGACAGCTAACTATGGCTACACCTTC,CASSPLTGTANYGYTF
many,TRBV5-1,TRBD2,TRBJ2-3,TGCGCCAGCTGGGGGGGACCTAGCACAGATACGCAGTATTTT,CASWGGPSTDTQYF
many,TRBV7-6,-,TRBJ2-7,TGTGCCAGCAGCCCGGACACGGGAGTGTGGGAGCAGTACTTC,CASSPDTGVWEQYF
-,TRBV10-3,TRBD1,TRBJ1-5,TGTGCCATCAGTGAAGGGGGCCCCAATCAGCCCCAGCATTTT,CAISEGGPNQPQHF
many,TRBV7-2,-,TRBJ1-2,TGTGCCAGCAGCTTAGCATACGGGACAAGTCCCTATGGCTACACCTTC,CASSLAYGTSPYGYTF
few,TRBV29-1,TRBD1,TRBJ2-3,TGCAGCGTCAATCAGGGGGCGCTGACAGATACGCAGTATTTT,CSVNQGALTDTQYF
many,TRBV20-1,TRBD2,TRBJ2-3,TGCAGTGCTCCCCTAGCGGGGTTGAGCACAGATACGCAGTATTTT,CSAPLAGLSTDTQYF
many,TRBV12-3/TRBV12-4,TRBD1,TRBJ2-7,TGTGCCAGCAGTGCCGACAGGGGTTTATTCTACGAGCAGTACTTC,CASSADRGLFYEQYF
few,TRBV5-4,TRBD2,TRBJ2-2,TGTGCCAGCAGCTTGCGACTAGCGGGGGGCACCGGGGAGCTGTTTTTT,CASSLRLAGGTGELFF
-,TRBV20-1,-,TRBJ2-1,TGCAGTGCTAGAGACGGGCGCAATGAGCAGTTCTTC,CSARDGRNEQFF
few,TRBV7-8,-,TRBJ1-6,TGTGCCAGCAGCTTGGACAGCCTTTATTCACCCCTCCACTTT,CASSLDSLYSPLHF
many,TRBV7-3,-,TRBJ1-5,TGTGCCAGCAGCTTAACGTTTCAGCCCCAGCATTTT,CASSLTFQPQHF
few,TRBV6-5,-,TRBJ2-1,TGTGCCAGCAGTTTTAGAGGGACTCTTCAGGCGCATGAGCAGTTCTTC,CASSFRGTLQAHEQFF
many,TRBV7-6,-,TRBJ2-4,TGTGCCAGCAGCCCCCTGGAAGGGGTCAAAAACATTCAGTACTTC,CASSPLEGVKNIQYF
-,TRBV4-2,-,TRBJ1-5,TGTGCCAGCACACCCGGACGCGGGGATCAGCCCCAGCATTTT,CASTPGRGDQPQHF
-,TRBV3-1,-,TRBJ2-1,TGTGCCAGCAGCCAGCTTGGGCCGGGACAGAGCCCCGTGGGGGGCTACAATGAGCAGTTCTTC,CASSQLGPGQSPVGGYNEQFF
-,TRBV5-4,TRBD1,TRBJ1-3,TGTGCCAGCAGCTTCGGACAGGGGTCGGGAAACACCATATATTTT,CASSFGQGSGNTIYF
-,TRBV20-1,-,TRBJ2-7,TGCAGTGCGAGATCGGGACACGGTTACGAGCAGTACTTC,CSARSGHGYEQYF
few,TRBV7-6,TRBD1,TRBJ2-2,TGTGCCAGCAGCCGACAGGGGCTCGGGACCGGGGAGCTGTTTTTT,CASSRQGLGTGELFF
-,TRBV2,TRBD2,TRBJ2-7,TGTGCCAGCAGTGAAATGGAGCGGGGGGGCTACGAGCAGTACTTC,CASSEMERGGYEQYF
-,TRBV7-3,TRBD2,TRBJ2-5,TGTGCCAGCAGCTTACCCCGCGATAGCGGGGCACCGGGGACCCAGTACTTC,CASSLPRDSGAPGTQYF
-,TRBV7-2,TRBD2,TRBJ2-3,TGTGCCAGCAGTTCCACAGCGGGACTAGCGGGCACAGATACGCAGTATTTT,CASSSTAGLAGTDTQYF
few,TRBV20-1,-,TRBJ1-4,TGCAGTGCTATCAGGGTCGGCGAAAAACTGTTTTTT,CSAIRVGEKLFF
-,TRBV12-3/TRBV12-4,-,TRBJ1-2,TGTGCCAGCAGGGTCTCCCCTGGGGGGGGCTACACCTTC,CASRVSPGGGYTF
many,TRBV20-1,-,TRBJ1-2,TGCAGTGCCCTAACCCTCTATGGCTACACCTTC,CSALTLYGYTF
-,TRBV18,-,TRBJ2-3,TGTGCCAGCTCACCCAATCACCCCAGCGGTGTTAGCACAGATACGCAGTATTTT,CASSPNHPSGVSTDTQYF
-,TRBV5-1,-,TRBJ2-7,TGCGCCAGCAGCTTGCAGTACAGCTCCTACGAGCAGTACTTC,CASSLQYSSYEQYF
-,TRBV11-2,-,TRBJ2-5,TGTGCCAGCAGCTTAGGTTCCGGAGGAGAGACCCAGTACTTC,CASSLGSGGETQYF
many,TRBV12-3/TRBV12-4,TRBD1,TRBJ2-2,TGTGCCAGCAGTTTAAAGGGGGCCACCGGGGAGCTGTTTTTT,CASSLKGATGELFF
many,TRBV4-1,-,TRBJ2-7,TGCGCCAGCAGCCAAGATCAGGCGGAGATAGGGGGTGAGCAGTACTTC,CASSQDQAEIGGEQYF
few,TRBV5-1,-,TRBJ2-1,TGCGCCAGCAGCTTGAAGAAGGAGAACAATGAGCAGTTCTTC,CASSLKKENNEQFF
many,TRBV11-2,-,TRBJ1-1,TGTGCCAGCAGCTTAGGCAGGAACACTGAAGCTTTCTTT,CASSLGRNTEAFF
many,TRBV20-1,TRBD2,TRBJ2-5,TGCAGTGCTTTCCGACTAGCGGGGGGGCCGAGCAGAGAGACCCAGTACTTC,CSAFRLAGGPSRETQYF
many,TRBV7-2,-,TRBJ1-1,TGTGCCAGCAGCTTTTCTAGCCTGATGAACACTGAAGCTTTCTTT,CASSFSSLMNTEAFF
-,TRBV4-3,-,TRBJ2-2,TGCGCCAGCAGCAAGGAACCTCCGGGACATTACACCGGGGAGCTGTTTTTT,CASSKEPPGHYTGELFF
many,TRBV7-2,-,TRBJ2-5,TGTGCCAGCAGCTTTGGCCCGAGGGAGACCCAGTACTTC,CASSFGPRETQYF
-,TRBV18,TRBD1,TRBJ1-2,TGTGCCAGCTCACCATCACCCGGGACAGGGGGCTTTGGCTACACCTTC,CASSPSPGTGGFGYTF
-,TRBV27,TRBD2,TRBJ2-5,TGTGCCAGCAGATCATGGGTAGCGGGGGAAGAGACCCAGTACTTC,CASRSWVAGEETQYF
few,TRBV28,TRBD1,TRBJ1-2,TGTGCCAGCAGTCAACCGGGACAGGGGATCGGGCTTGGCTATGGCTACACCTTC,CASSQPGQGIGLGYGYTF
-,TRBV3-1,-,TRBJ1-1,TGTGCCAGCACGGCAGGGTTTGAAGCTTTCTTT,CASTAGFEAFF
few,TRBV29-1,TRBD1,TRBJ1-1,TGCAGCGTTCCAAGTGGACAGGGTAACACTGAAGCTTTCTTT,CSVPSGQGNTEAFF
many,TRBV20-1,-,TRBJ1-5,TGCAGTGCTAACACTGGGACCGCCGATCAGCCCCAGCATTTT,CSANTGTADQPQHF
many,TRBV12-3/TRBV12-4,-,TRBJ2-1,TGTGCCAGCACACGGCAGAGCCACTCCTACAATGAGCAGTTCTTC,CASTRQSHSYNEQFF
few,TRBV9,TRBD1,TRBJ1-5,TGTGCCAGCAGCGTAACAGGGGAACAGCCCCAGCATTTT,CASSVTGEQPQHF